This entry lists 5 T cell receptor beta chains sequenced from one sample in a study of Graves' ophthalmopathy and Graves' hyperthyroidism. Amplification of the TCR beta CDR3 regions used RNA transcripts (as template). HTBI primers served in a first-round RT-PCR, which a second-round multiplex PCR followed. TCRdb re-called the multiplex PCR reads through MiXCR, storing one row per CDR3 protein. The sample contains over 450,000 distinct CDR3 sequences, 13% to 15% of which appear only once. Source material: blood. The receptor set was obtained from a woman in her thirties with Graves' ophthalmopathy.

Many counts were recorded for this clonotype. CDR3 region: CSVVPAGAGNQPQHF. The DNA for the CDR3 is TGCAGTGTCGTCCCGGCAGGGGCGGGCAATCAGCCCCAGCATTTT. The V gene is TRBV20-1, the J gene TRBJ1-5; TRBD1 might be the D (6 bases). Trimming took off 7 bases at V and 2 bases at J, with 18 bases between the two ends. Germline loops: CDR1 DFQATT, CDR2 SNEGSKA (reference sequence). The CDR3 extends over 15 amino acids.

The gene calls are TRBV14 and TRBJ1-1, with no clear D. The CDR3 has 13 amino acids. Trimming removed 4 bases from V and 7 bases from J, with 13 bases in between. Germline V CDR1 and CDR2: SGHDN, FVKESK. The CDR3 spells CASSRTPGLEAFF. The CDR3 DNA is TGTGCCAGCAGCCGAACACCGGGTCTTGAAGCTTTCTTT.

This clonotype was seen ten or more times. The V call is TRBV7-9, the J call TRBJ2-7, with TRBD2 as a possible D gene (5 bases). V lost 8 bases, J lost 0 bases, and 11 bases lay in between. The CDR3 loop spans 13 amino acids. The germline gives CDR1 SEHNR, CDR2 FQNEAQ (reference sequence). The CDR3 sequence is CASLARDSYEQYF. DNA for the CDR3: TGTGCCAGCCTGGCGAGGGACTCCTACGAGCAGTACTTC. The full variable domain, rest sourced from reference TRBV7-9 and TRBJ2-7, is DTGVSQNPRHKITKRGQNVTFRCDPISEHNRLYWYRQTLGQGPEFLTYFQNEAQLEKSRLLSDRFSAERPKGSFSTLEIQRTEQGDSAMYLCASLARDSYEQYFGPGTRLTVT.

In this sample, this clonotype turned up many times. The chain couples TRBV30 to TRBJ1-2; 7 bases align to TRBD1. From germline, CDR1 is GTSNPN and CDR2 SVGIG (reference sequence). The CDR3 spans 15 residues. V trimming: 4 bases; J trimming: 5 bases; junction bases outside the gene matches: 13. CDR3 amino acids: CAWIHPGQNLYGYTF. CDR3 DNA sequence: TGTGCCTGGATCCACCCGGGACAGAATCTATATGGCTACACCTTC.

In its sample, this clonotype was seen many times. The chain recombines TRBV2 with TRBJ1-5; D not resolved. The V and J ends lost 4 bases and 6 bases respectively, with 16 bases between them. Looked up from germline, CDR1 is SNHLY and CDR2 is FYNNEI. CDR3 length equals 15 residues. The CDR3 is CASSVKARRSQPQHF. The CDR3 DNA follows: TGTGCCAGCAGTGTGAAAGCCCGGCGCTCTCAGCCCCAGCATTTT.